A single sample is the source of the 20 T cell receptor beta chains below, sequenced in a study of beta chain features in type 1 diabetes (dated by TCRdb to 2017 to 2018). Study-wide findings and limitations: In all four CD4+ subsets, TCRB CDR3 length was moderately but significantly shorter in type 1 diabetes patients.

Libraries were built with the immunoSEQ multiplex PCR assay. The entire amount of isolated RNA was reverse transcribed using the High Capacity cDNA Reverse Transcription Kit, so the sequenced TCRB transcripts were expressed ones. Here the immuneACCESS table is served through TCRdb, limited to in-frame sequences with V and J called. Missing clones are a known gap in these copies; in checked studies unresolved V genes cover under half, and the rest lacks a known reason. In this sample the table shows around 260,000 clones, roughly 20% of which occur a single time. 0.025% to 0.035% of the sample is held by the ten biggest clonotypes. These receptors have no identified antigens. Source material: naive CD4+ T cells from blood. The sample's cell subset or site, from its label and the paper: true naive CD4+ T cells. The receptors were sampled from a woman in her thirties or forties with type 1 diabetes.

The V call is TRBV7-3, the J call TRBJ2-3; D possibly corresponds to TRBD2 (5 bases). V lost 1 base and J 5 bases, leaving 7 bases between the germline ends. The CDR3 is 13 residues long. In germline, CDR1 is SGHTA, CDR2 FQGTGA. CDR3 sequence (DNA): TGTGCCAGCAGCTTAAGAGGGAGAGATACGCAGTATTTT. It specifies CASSLRGRDTQYF.

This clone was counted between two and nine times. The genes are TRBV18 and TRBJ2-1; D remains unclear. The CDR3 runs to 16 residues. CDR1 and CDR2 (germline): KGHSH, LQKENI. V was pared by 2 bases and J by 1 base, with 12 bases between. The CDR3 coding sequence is TGTGCCAGCTCACCATTGCTTACGGGTTCCTACAATGAGCAGTTCTTC. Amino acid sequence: CASSPLLTGSYNEQFF. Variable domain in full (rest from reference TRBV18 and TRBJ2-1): NAGVMQNPRHLVRRRGQEARLRCSPMKGHSHVYWYRQLPEEGLKFMVYLQKENIIDESGMPKERFSAEFPKEGPSILRIQQVVRGDSAAYFCASSPLLTGSYNEQFFGPGTRLTVL.

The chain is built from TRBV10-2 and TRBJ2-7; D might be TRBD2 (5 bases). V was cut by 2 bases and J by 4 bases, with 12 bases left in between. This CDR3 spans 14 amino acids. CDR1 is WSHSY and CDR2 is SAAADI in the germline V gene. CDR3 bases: TGCGCCAGCAGTGAGGCGGGTTTCGGGTACGAGCAGTACTTC. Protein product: CASSEAGFGYEQYF.

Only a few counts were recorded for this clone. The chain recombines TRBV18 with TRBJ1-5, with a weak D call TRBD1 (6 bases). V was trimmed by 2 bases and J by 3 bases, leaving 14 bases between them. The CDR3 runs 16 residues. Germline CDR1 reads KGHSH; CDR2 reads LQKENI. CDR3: CASSPAGGRNNQPQHF. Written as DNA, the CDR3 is TGTGCCAGCTCACCAGCGGGGGGCAGAAACAATCAGCCCCAGCATTTT.

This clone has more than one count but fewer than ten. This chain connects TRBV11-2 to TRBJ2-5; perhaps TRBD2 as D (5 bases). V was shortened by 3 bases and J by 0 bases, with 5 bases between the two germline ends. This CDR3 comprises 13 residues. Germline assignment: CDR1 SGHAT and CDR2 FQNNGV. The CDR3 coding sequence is TGTGCCAGCAGCTTCGGGGACCAAGAGACCCAGTACTTC. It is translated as CASSFGDQETQYF.

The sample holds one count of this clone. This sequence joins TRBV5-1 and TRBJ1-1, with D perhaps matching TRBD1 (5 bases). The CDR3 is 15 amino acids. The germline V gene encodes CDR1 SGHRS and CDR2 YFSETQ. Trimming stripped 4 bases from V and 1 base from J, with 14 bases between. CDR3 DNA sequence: TGCGCCAGCAGCCCAAGGACACGGACGAACACTGAAGCTTTCTTT. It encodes CASSPRTRTNTEAFF.

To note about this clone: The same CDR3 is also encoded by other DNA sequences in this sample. CDR3 coding DNA: TGTGCCAGCAGTTACGGGCAGGGAGGTGGCTACACCTTC. This gives the protein CASSYGQGGGYTF. The chain couples TRBV6-5 to TRBJ1-2; D may be TRBD1 (5 bases). The V gene's germline CDR1 is MNHEY and CDR2 SVGAGI. Trimming shortened V by 2 bases and J by 7 bases, and 11 bases separated the two germline ends. CDR3 length equals 13 residues.

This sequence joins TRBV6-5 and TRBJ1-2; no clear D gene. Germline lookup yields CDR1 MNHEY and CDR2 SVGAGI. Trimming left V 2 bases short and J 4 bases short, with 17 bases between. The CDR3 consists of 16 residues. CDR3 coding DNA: TGTGCCAGCAGTTACATGAGGCCAGGACTTCTCTATGGCTACACCTTC. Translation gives CASSYMRPGLLYGYTF.

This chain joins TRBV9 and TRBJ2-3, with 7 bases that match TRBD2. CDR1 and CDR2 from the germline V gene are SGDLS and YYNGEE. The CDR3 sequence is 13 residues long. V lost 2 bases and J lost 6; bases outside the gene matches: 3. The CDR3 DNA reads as TGTGCCAGCAGCGTTGGACTAGTTGATACGCAGTATTTT. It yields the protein CASSVGLVDTQYF.

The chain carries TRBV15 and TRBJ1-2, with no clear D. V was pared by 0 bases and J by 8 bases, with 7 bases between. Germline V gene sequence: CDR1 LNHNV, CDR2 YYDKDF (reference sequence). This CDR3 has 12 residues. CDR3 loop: CATSRDTGGYTF. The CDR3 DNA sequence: TGTGCCACCAGCAGAGATACGGGGGGCTACACCTTC. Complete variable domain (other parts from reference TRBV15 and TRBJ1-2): DAMVIQNPRYQVTQFGKPVTLSCSQTLNHNVMYWYQQKSSQAPKLLFHYYDKDFNNEADTPDNFQSRRPNTSFCFLDIRSPGLGDTAMYLCATSRDTGGYTFGSGTRLTVV.

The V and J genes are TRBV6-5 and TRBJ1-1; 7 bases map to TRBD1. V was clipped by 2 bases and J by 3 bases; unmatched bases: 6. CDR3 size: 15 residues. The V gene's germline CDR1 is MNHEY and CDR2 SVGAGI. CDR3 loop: CASSYATGADTEAFF. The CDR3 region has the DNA TGTGCCAGCAGTTACGCCACAGGGGCAGACACTGAAGCTTTCTTT.

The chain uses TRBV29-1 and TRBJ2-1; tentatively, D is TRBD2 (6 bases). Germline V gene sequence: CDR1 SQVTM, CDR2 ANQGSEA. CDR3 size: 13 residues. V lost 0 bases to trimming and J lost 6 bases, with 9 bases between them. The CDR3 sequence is CSVEDQGLNEQFF. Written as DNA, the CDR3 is TGCAGCGTTGAAGATCAGGGACTCAATGAGCAGTTCTTC.

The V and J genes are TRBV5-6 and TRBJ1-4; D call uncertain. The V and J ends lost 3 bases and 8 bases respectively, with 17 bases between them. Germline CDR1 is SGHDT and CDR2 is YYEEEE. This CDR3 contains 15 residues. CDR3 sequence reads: CASSSETGVHEKLFF. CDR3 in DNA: TGTGCCAGCAGCTCCGAGACGGGAGTACACGAAAAACTGTTTTTT.

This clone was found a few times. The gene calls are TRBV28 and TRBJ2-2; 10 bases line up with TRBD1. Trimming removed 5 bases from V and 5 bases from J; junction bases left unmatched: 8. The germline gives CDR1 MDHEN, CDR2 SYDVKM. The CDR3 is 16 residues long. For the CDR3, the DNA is TGTGCCAGCAGTCCAGACGGGACAGGGGAGACCGGGGAGCTGTTTTTT. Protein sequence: CASSPDGTGETGELFF. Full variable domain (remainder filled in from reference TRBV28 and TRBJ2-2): DVKVTQSSRYLVKRTGEKVFLECVQDMDHENMFWYRQDPGLGLRLIYFSYDVKMKEKGDIPEGYSVSREKKERFSLILESASTNQTSMYLCASSPDGTGETGELFFGEGSRLTVL.

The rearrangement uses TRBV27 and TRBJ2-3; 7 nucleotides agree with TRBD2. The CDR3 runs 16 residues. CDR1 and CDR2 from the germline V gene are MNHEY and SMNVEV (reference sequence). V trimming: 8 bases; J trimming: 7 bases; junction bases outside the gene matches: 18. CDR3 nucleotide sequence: TGTGCCAGCTCCTTCACGGGGCGGGAGTCCACGAATACGCAGTATTTT. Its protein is CASSFTGRESTNTQYF.

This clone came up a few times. The DNA of the CDR3 is TGCAGCGTAGACAGGAGCGCCACTGAAGCTTTCTTT. Protein sequence: CSVDRSATEAFF. The gene calls are TRBV29-1 and TRBJ1-1; maybe TRBD1 (6 bases). The CDR3 has 12 residues. The germline gives CDR1 SQVTM, CDR2 ANQGSEA. V was clipped by 6 bases and J by 4 bases, with 12 bases between them.

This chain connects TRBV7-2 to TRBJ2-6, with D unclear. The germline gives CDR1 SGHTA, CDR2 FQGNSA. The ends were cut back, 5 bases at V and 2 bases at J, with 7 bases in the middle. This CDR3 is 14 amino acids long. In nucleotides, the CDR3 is TGTGCCAGCAGCCCCTCAGCTGGGGCCAACGTCCTGACTTTC. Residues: CASSPSAGANVLTF.

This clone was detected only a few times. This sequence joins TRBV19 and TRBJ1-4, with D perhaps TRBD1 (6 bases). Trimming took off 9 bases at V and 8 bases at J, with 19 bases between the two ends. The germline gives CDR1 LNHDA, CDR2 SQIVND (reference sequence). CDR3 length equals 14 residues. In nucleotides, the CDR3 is TGTGCCAGCCAGACCGGGACATTGAACGAAAAACTGTTTTTT. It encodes CASQTGTLNEKLFF.

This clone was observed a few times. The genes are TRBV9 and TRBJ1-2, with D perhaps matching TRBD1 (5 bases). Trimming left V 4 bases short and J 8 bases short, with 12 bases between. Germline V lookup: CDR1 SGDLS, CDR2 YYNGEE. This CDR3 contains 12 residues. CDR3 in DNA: TGTGCCAGCAGCTCAGGGAGGAACGGCTACACCTTC. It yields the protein CASSSGRNGYTF.

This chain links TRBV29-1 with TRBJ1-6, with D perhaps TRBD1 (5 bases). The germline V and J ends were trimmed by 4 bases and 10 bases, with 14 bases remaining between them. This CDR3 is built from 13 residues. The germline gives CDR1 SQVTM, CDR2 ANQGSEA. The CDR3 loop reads CSVAEGLGSPLHF. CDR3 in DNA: TGCAGCGTTGCGGAGGGGTTAGGCTCACCCCTCCACTTT.